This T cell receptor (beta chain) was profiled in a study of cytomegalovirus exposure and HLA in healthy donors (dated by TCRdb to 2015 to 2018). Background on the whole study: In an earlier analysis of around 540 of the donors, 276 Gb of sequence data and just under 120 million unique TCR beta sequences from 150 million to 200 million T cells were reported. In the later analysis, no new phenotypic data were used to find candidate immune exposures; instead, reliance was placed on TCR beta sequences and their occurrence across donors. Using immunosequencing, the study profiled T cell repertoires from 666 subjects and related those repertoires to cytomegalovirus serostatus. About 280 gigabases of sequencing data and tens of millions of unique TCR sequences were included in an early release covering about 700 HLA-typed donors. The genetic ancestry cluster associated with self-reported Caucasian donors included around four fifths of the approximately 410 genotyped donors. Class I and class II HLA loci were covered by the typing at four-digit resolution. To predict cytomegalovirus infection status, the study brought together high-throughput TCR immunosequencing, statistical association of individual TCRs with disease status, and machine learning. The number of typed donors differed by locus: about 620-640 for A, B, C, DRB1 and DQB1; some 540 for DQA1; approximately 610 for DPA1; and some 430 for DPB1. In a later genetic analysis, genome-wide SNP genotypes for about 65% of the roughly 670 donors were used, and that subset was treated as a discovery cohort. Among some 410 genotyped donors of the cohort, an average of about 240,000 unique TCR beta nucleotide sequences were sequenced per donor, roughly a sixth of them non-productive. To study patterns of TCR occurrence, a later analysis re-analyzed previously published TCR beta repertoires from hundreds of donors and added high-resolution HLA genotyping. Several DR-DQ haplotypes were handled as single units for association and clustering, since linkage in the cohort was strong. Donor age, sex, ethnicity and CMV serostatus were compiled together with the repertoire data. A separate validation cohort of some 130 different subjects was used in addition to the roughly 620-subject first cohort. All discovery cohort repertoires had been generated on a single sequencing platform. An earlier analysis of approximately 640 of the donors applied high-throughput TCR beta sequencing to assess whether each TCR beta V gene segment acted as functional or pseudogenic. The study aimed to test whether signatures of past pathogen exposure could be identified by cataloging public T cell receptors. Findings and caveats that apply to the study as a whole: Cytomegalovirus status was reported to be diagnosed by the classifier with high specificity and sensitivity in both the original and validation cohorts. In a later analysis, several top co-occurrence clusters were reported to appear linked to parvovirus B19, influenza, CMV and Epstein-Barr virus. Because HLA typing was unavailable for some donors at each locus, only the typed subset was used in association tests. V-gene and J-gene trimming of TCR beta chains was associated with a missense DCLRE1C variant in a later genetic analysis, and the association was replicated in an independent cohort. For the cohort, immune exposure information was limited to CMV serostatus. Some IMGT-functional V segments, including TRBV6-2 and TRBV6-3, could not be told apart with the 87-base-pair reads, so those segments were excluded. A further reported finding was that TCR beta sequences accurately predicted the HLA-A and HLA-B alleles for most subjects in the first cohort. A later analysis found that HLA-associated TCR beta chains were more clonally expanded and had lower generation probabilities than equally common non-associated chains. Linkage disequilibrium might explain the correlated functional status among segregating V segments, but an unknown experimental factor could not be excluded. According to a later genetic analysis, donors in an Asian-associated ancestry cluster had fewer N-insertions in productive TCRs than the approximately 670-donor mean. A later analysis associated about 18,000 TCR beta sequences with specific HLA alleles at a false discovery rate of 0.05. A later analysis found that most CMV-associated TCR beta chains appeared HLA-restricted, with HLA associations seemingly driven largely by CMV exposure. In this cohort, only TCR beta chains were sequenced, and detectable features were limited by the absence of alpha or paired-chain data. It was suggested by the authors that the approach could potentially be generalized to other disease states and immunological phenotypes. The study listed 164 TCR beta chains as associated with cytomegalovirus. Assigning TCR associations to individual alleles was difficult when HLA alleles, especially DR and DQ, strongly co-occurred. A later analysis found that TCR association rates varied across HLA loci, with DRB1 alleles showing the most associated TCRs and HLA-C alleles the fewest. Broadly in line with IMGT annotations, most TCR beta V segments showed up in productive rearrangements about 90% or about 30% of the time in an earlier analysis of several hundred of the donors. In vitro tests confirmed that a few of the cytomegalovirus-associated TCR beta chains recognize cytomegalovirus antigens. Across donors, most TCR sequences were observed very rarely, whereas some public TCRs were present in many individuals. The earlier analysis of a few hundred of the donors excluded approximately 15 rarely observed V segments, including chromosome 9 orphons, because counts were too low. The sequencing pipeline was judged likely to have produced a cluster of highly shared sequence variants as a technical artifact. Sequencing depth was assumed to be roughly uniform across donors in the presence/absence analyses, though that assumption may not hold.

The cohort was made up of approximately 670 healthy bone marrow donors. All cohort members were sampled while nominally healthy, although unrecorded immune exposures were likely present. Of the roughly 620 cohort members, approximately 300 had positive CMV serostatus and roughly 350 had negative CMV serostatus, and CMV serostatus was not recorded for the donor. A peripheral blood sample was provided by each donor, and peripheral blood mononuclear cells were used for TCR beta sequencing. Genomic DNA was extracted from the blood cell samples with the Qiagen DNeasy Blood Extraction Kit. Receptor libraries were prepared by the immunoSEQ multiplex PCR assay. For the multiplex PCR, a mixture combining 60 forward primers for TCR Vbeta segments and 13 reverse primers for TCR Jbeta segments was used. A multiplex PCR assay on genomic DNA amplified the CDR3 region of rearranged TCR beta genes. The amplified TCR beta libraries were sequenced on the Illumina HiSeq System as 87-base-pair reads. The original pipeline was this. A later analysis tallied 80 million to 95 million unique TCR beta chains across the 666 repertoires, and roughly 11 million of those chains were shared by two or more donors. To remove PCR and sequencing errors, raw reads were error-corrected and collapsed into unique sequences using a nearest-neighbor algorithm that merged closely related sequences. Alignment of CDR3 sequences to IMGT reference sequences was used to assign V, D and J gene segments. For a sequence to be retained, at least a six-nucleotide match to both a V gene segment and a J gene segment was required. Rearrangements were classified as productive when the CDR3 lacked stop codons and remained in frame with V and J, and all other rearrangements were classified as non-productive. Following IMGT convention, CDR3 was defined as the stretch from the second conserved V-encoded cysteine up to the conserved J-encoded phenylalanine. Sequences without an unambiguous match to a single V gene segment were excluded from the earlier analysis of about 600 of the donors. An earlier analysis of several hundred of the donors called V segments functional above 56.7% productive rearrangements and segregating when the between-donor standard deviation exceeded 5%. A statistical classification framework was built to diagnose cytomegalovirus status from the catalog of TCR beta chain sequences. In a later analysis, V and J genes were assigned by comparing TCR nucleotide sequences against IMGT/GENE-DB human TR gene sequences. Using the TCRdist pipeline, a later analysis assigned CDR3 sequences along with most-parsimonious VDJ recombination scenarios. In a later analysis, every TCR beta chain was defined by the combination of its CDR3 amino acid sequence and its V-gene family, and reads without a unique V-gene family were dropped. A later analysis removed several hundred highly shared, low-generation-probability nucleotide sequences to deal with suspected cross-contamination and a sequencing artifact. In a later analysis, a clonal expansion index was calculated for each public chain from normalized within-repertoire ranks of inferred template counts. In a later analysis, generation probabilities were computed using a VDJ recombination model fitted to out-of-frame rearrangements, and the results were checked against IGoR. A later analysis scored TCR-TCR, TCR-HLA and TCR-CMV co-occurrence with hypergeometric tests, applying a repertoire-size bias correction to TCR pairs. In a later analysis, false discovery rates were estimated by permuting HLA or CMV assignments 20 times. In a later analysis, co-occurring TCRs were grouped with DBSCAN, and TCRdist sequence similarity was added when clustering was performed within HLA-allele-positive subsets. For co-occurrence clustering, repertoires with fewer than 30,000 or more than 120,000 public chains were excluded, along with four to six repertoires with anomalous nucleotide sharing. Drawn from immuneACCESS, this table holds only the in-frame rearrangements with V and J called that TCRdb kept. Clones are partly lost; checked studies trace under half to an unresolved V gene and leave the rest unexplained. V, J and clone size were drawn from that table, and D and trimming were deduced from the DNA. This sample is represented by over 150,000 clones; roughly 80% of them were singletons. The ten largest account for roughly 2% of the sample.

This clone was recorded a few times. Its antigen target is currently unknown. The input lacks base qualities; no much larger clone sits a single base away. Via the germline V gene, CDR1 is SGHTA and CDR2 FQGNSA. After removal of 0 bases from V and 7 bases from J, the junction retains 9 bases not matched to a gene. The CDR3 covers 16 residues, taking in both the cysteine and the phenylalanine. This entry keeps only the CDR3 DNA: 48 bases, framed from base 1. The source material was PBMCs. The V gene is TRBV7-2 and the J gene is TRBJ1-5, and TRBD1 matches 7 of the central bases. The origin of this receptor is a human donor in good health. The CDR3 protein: CASSLAWDSWNQPQHF. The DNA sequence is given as TGTGCCAGCAGCTTAGCCTGGGACAGTTGGAACCAGCCCCAGCATTTT.